Following are 20 T cell receptor beta chains from one sample sequenced in a study of cytomegalovirus exposure and HLA in healthy donors (dated by TCRdb to about 2017). Libraries were built with the immunoSEQ multiplex PCR assay. For the multiplex PCR, a mixture combining 60 forward primers for TCR Vbeta segments and 13 reverse primers for TCR Jbeta segments was used. In its TCRdb copy, this immuneACCESS table keeps in-frame sequences only and misses some clones. Where compared with another copy, unresolved V genes explain less than half of these, and the others have no known cause. In all, the sample holds around 99,000 clones, and 81% of those were seen once. Of the sample, roughly 2.2% is held by the ten largest clones. Sample: PBMCs. The receptors originated from a woman under 40 in good health and CMV-seronegative.

A few counts support this clone. The J gene is TRBJ2-1, the V gene TRBV7-8; the match to TRBD2 covers 7 bases. Germline assignment: CDR1 SGHVS and CDR2 FQNEAQ. V was pared by 4 bases and J by 5 bases, with 14 bases of the junction left unmatched. The CDR3 is 17 residues long. The CDR3: CASSSQLGRETNNEQFF. The CDR3, as DNA: TGTGCCAGCAGCTCCCAACTAGGGCGGGAGACCAACAATGAGCAGTTCTTC.

This chain joins TRBV18 and TRBJ2-5, with 12 nucleotides matching TRBD2. The CDR3 totals 14 residues. J lost 4 bases, V lost 6 bases, and 3 bases had no gene match. Germline V CDR1 and CDR2: KGHSH, LQKENI. Here the CDR3 DNA reads TGTGCCAGCTCGGAGACTAGCGGGAGAGAGACCCAGTACTTC. This gives the protein CASSETSGRETQYF. Combining the CDR3 with reference TRBV18 and TRBJ2-5 gives the whole variable domain NAGVMQNPRHLVRRRGQEARLRCSPMKGHSHVYWYRQLPEEGLKFMVYLQKENIIDESGMPKERFSAEFPKEGPSILRIQQVVRGDSAAYFCASSETSGRETQYFGPGTRLLVL.

The chain carries TRBV7-3 and TRBJ2-2, with a weak D call TRBD2 (6 bases). Germline-derived CDR1 and CDR2 are SGHTA and FQGTGA. The CDR3 has 16 amino acids. V was pared by 2 bases and J by 3 bases, with 13 bases between. Here the CDR3 reads CASSLLGRGDTGELFF. The CDR3 DNA follows: TGTGCCAGCAGCTTACTCGGGAGAGGAGACACCGGGGAGCTGTTTTTT.

The rearrangement uses TRBV2 and TRBJ2-5; D gene ambiguous. Per the germline V gene, CDR1 is SNHLY and CDR2 is FYNNEI. The CDR3 is made up of 14 amino acids. Trimming took 3 bases from V and 4 from J, leaving 12 bases between them. CDR3 in amino acids: CASSDLAVGETQYF. The DNA of the CDR3 is TGTGCCAGCAGTGACTTGGCGGTAGGAGAGACCCAGTACTTC.

This chain links TRBV28 with TRBJ2-7, with D possibly being TRBD2 (5 bases). This CDR3 spans 13 amino acids. The germline V and J ends were trimmed by 4 bases and 7 bases, with 14 bases remaining between them. The germline V gene has CDR1 MDHEN and CDR2 SYDVKM. For the CDR3, the DNA is TGTGCCAGCAGTTCCCCTCTCGAGGGAGAGCAGTACTTC. Protein sequence: CASSSPLEGEQYF. Variable domain in full (rest from reference TRBV28 and TRBJ2-7): DVKVTQSSRYLVKRTGEKVFLECVQDMDHENMFWYRQDPGLGLRLIYFSYDVKMKEKGDIPEGYSVSREKKERFSLILESASTNQTSMYLCASSSPLEGEQYFGPGTRLTVT.

The chain combines TRBV7-9 with TRBJ2-7; perhaps TRBD2 as D (5 bases). Germline V gene lookup returns CDR1 SEHNR and CDR2 FQNEAQ (reference sequence). Between the trimmed V and J ends, which lost 3 bases and 2 bases, there was a span of 8 bases. This CDR3 has 13 residues. The CDR3 DNA reads as TGTGCCAGCAGCTTCGAGGGAGCCTACGAGCAGTACTTC. Translation gives CASSFEGAYEQYF.

The chain recombines TRBV7-2 with TRBJ2-5, with D possibly TRBD1 on 6 matching bases. The germline CDR1 and CDR2 sequences are SGHTA and FQGNSA. This CDR3 has 12 residues. The ends were cut back, 5 bases at V and 10 bases at J, with 14 bases in the middle. The CDR3 spells CASSPNREGQYF. CDR3 sequence (DNA): TGTGCCAGCAGCCCCAACAGGGAAGGCCAGTACTTC. The variable domain in full, with the rest retrieved from reference TRBV7-2 and TRBJ2-5, is GAGVSQSPSNKVTEKGKDVELRCDPISGHTALYWYRQSLGQGLEFLIYFQGNSAPDKSGLPSDRFSAERTGGSVSTLTIQRTQQEDSAVYLCASSPNREGQYFGPGTRLLVL.

This clone was detected only a few times. The chain uses TRBV30 and TRBJ1-2, with D maybe TRBD1 (5 bases). Germline lookup yields CDR1 GTSNPN and CDR2 SVGIG (reference sequence). With 2 bases removed from V and 7 bases from J, the gap between germline ends came to 8 bases. This CDR3 spans 11 amino acids. As DNA, the CDR3 is TGTGCCTGGAGTCCTCAGGGTGGCTACACCTTC. Translating it yields CAWSPQGGYTF.

The chain couples TRBV10-3 to TRBJ2-2, with 7 bases fitting TRBD1. From germline, CDR1 is ENHRY and CDR2 SYGVKD. The CDR3 sequence is 15 residues long. J was trimmed by 2 bases and V by 5 bases; bases with no gene match: 5. The CDR3: CAISTRQGNTGELFF. DNA for the CDR3: TGTGCCATCAGTACACGACAGGGCAACACCGGGGAGCTGTTTTTT.

This clone has more than one count but fewer than ten. This chain uses TRBV28 with TRBJ1-2, with TRBD1 matching 7 bases. Germline CDR1 is MDHEN and CDR2 is SYDVKM. V lost 4 bases and J lost 3; bases outside the gene matches: 2. The CDR3 covers 13 residues. The CDR3 loop reads CASSSTGDYGYTF. The CDR3 bases are TGTGCCAGCAGTTCAACAGGGGACTATGGCTACACCTTC.

This sequence joins TRBV9 and TRBJ2-3; tentative D call: TRBD1 (5 bases). The germline gives CDR1 SGDLS, CDR2 YYNGEE. V lost 1 base, J lost 0 bases, and 12 bases lay in between. CDR3 length equals 16 residues. The DNA for the CDR3 is TGTGCCAGCAGCGTAATGGGGCAGTCTAGCACAGATACGCAGTATTTT. This encodes CASSVMGQSSTDTQYF.

This sequence joins TRBV27 and TRBJ2-7; D unclear. Deletions cut 7 bases from V and 7 bases from J, with 11 bases between. The CDR3 loop spans 11 amino acids. Germline V CDR1 and CDR2: MNHEY, SMNVEV (reference sequence). CDR3 nucleotides: TGTGCCAGCACCAACTTCAGGGAGCAGTACTTC. Translating it yields CASTNFREQYF.

DNA for the CDR3: TGTGCCAGCTCACCCACAGGTTCAGGACCCTATGGCTACACCTTC. Amino acid sequence: CASSPTGSGPYGYTF. The chain combines TRBV18 with TRBJ1-2; D perhaps matches TRBD1 (5 bases). The CDR3 has 15 amino acids. The germline V gene has CDR1 KGHSH and CDR2 LQKENI. V was trimmed by 3 bases and J by 4 bases, leaving 15 bases between them.

The chain has TRBV7-9 and TRBJ2-7, with 10 bases that match TRBD2. The CDR3 length is 16 residues. From germline, CDR1 is SEHNR and CDR2 FQNEAQ (reference sequence). After removal of 3 bases from V and 5 bases from J, the junction contained 10 bases not matched to a gene. The CDR3 DNA reads as TGTGCCAGCAGCTTTTACGAGCGGGAGGGCGAGGACGAGCAGTACTTC. Translating gives CASSFYEREGEDEQYF.

This clone appeared a single time. The chain combines TRBV11-2 with TRBJ2-3, with TRBD1 identical over 8 bases. With V trimmed by 4 bases and J by 3 bases, 9 bases remained unmatched. There are 16 residues in the CDR3. CDR1 is SGHAT and CDR2 is FQNNGV in the germline V gene. CDR3 amino acids: CASSSQGAKSTDTQYF. CDR3 bases: TGTGCCAGCAGCTCCCAGGGGGCGAAGTCGACAGATACGCAGTATTTT.

V gene TRBV18 combines with J gene TRBJ2-3; weak D call: TRBD1 (6 bases). Germline V gene data show CDR1 as KGHSH and CDR2 as LQKENI. CDR3 length: 14 amino acids. Trimming cost V 4 bases and J 5 bases, with 13 bases left between them. CDR3 DNA sequence: TGTGCCAGCTCACTAGGGACACGCGGAGATACGCAGTATTTT. It is translated as CASSLGTRGDTQYF.

This sequence joins TRBV14 and TRBJ2-2; 8 bases match TRBD1. The CDR3 spans 17 residues. Germline values: CDR1 SGHDN, CDR2 FVKESK. J gave up 6 bases and V 5 bases, and 14 bases lay outside the gene matches. Here the CDR3 DNA reads TGTGCCAGCAGCTACGGTGACAGGGGAATCAAGGCCGGGGAGCTGTTTTTT. Translated: CASSYGDRGIKAGELFF.

The chain has TRBV5-6 and TRBJ1-2; 8 bases line up with TRBD1. The V and J ends lost 3 bases and 2 bases, in that order; junction bases with no gene match: 6. This CDR3 contains 15 residues. CDR1 SGHDT and CDR2 YYEEEE come from the germline V gene. This chain's CDR3 is CASSWHRGTNYGYTF. The CDR3 DNA is TGTGCCAGCAGCTGGCACAGGGGGACCAACTATGGCTACACCTTC.

This chain uses TRBV19 with TRBJ1-1; D is perhaps TRBD1 (6 bases). V lost 4 bases and J 1 base, leaving 13 bases between the germline ends. From germline, CDR1 is LNHDA and CDR2 SQIVND (reference sequence). This CDR3 contains 15 residues. The CDR3 loop is CASSTLRQENTEAFF. DNA of the CDR3: TGTGCCAGTAGTACCCTCCGACAGGAGAACACTGAAGCTTTCTTT.

This chain joins TRBV2 and TRBJ2-1; 7 nucleotides align to TRBD2. The trim removed 7 bases at V and 0 bases at J, leaving 12 bases unmatched. The CDR3 totals 17 residues. Germline V gene data show CDR1 as SNHLY and CDR2 as FYNNEI. CDR3 DNA sequence: TGTGCCAGCATAAGCGGGACCGACGCTATCTCCTACAATGAGCAGTTCTTC. As protein: CASISGTDAISYNEQFF.